A single sample gave rise to the 30 T cell receptor beta chains below, sequenced in a study of blood T cell repertoires in COVID-19. The table came from immunoSEQ multiplex PCR; TCRdb's copy has only in-frame clones and leaves some out. This table holds about 220,000 clones, over 80% found once. The sample taken for sequencing was peripheral blood. Receptors originate from a human donor in a cohort sampled during active COVID-19.

The V and J genes are TRBV6-1 and TRBJ2-2, with 13 positions matching TRBD2. Germline loops: CDR1 MNHNS, CDR2 SASEGT. V lost 3 bases to trimming and J lost 4 bases; unmatched junction nucleotides: 5. This CDR3 is 17 amino acids long. CDR3 protein: CASSELGLAGVTGELFF. CDR3 nucleotides: TGTGCCAGCAGTGAGTTAGGACTAGCGGGAGTCACCGGGGAGCTGTTTTTT.

The V call is TRBV6-4, the J call TRBJ2-1; 7 nucleotides align to TRBD1. The V and J ends lost 5 bases and 0 bases, in that order; junction bases with no gene match: 1. This CDR3 contains 14 residues. Germline assignment: CDR1 MRHNA and CDR2 SNTAGT. The CDR3: CASSRDSSYNEQFF. The CDR3, as DNA: TGTGCCAGCAGTCGGGACAGCTCCTACAATGAGCAGTTCTTC.

The V and J genes are TRBV7-8 and TRBJ2-7; perhaps TRBD1 as D (5 bases). V lost 1 base, J lost 2 bases, and 9 bases lay in between. Germline V gives CDR1 SGHVS, CDR2 FQNEAQ. The CDR3 is made up of 14 amino acids. As DNA, the CDR3 is TGTGCCAGCAGCTTAGATCCAGGGCCCTACGAGCAGTACTTC. Translated, it gives CASSLDPGPYEQYF.

The chain has TRBV30 and TRBJ2-1; TRBD2 is a possible D gene (6 bases). The CDR3 length is 15 residues. The V and J ends lost 0 bases and 1 base respectively, with 10 bases between them. Germline lookup yields CDR1 GTSNPN and CDR2 SVGIG (reference sequence). CDR3 sequence: CAWSVTTRSYNEQFF. CDR3 nucleotide sequence: TGTGCCTGGAGTGTCACGACTAGGTCCTACAATGAGCAGTTCTTC.

This rearrangement joins TRBV6-5 to TRBJ2-7, with 9 bases aligning to TRBD1. Germline-derived CDR1 and CDR2 are MNHEY and SVGAGI. The CDR3 spans 16 residues. V trimming: 0 bases; J trimming: 7 bases; junction bases outside the gene matches: 10. As DNA, the CDR3 is TGTGCCAGCAGTTACTCGGGTTCGTTGACAGGGGGAGAGCAGTACTTC. Translating it yields CASSYSGSLTGGEQYF.

The chain has TRBV6-5 and TRBJ2-7, with D uncertain. CDR1 and CDR2 from the germline V gene are MNHEY and SVGAGI. The germline V and J ends were trimmed by 5 bases and 0 bases, with 14 bases remaining between them. There are 15 residues in the CDR3. The CDR3 loop reads CASSTPRKSSYEQYF. The CDR3 DNA reads as TGTGCCAGCAGTACCCCCAGGAAGAGCTCCTACGAGCAGTACTTC.

This clone has just a few counts. The chain is built from TRBV7-2 and TRBJ2-7; 8 bases match TRBD2. The CDR3 has 16 amino acids. Trimming cost V 5 bases and J 5 bases; bases outside gene matches: 14. Germline CDR1 is SGHTA and CDR2 is FQGNSA. The CDR3 region has the DNA TGTGCCAGCAGCGCCCGGGGGTCAGCGGGAGCGGACGAGCAGTACTTC. Its protein product is CASSARGSAGADEQYF.

This sequence joins TRBV6-5 and TRBJ1-2, with D possibly being TRBD1 (5 bases). Germline loops: CDR1 MNHEY, CDR2 SVGAGI. The CDR3 runs 15 residues. V lost 0 bases, J lost 2 bases, and 10 bases lay in between. CDR3 sequence: CASSYSTDANYGYTF. The CDR3 DNA reads TGTGCCAGCAGTTACTCGACAGATGCGAACTATGGCTACACCTTC.

The chain links TRBV27 to TRBJ1-4; D is uncertain. Germline CDR1 MNHEY, CDR2 SMNVEV (reference sequence). CDR3 length equals 17 residues. Trimming removed 1 base at V and 0 bases at J, with 12 bases between. CDR3 residues: CASSLYGPGATNEKLFF. CDR3 sequence (DNA): TGTGCCAGCAGTTTATACGGTCCCGGAGCAACTAATGAAAAACTGTTTTTT.

The chain has TRBV5-1 and TRBJ2-1, with unresolved D. Per germline, CDR1 SGHRS and CDR2 YFSETQ. Trimming removed 0 bases from V and 3 bases from J, with 4 bases in between. The CDR3 is 13 amino acids. This chain's CDR3 is CASSLERYNEQFF. The CDR3 region has the DNA TGCGCCAGCAGCTTGGAGCGCTACAATGAGCAGTTCTTC.

The chain carries TRBV20-1 and TRBJ2-1; D is possibly TRBD2 (6 bases). The length of the CDR3 is 11 residues. V lost 3 bases, J lost 9 bases, and 9 bases lay in between. Germline V gives CDR1 DFQATT, CDR2 SNEGSKA (reference sequence). The CDR3 bases are TGCAGTGCTAGTCCCGGGGGTGAGCAGTTCTTC. This sequence encodes CSASPGGEQFF.

This clone turned up a few times. The CDR3 bases are TGTGCCAGCAGCGTAGAGGCGGGGCAAACCTACGAGCAGTACTTC. Its protein is CASSVEAGQTYEQYF. The chain has TRBV9 and TRBJ2-7; TRBD2 might be the D (6 bases). The germline V and J ends were trimmed by 0 bases and 2 bases, with 12 bases remaining between them. This CDR3 spans 15 amino acids. CDR1 is SGDLS, CDR2 YYNGEE, per germline.

The chain has TRBV7-2 and TRBJ1-5; D unclear. Germline V gives CDR1 SGHTA, CDR2 FQGNSA. The CDR3 is made up of 15 amino acids. V was cut by 1 base and J by 3 bases, with 10 bases left in between. The CDR3 reads CASSLVNMINQPQHF. The CDR3 region has the DNA TGTGCCAGCAGCTTAGTAAACATGATCAATCAGCCCCAGCATTTT.

This CDR3 is CASSPTHPGTANTEAFF. The CDR3 DNA reads TGTGCCAGCTCACCGACCCACCCCGGGACAGCAAACACTGAAGCTTTCTTT. V usage is TRBV18 and J usage is TRBJ1-1; 7 bases line up with TRBD1. The V gene's germline CDR1 is KGHSH and CDR2 LQKENI. The ends lost 3 bases at V and 2 bases at J; junction bases unmatched: 12. This CDR3 has 17 amino acids.

The table lists this clone with a few counts. The V and J genes are TRBV4-1 and TRBJ2-7; no firm D call. This CDR3 has 13 amino acids. Looked up from germline, CDR1 is MGHRA and CDR2 is YSYEKL. The V gene lost 1 base and the J gene lost 3 bases, with 7 bases spanning the gap. This chain's CDR3 is CASSQAQFYEQYF. DNA for the CDR3: TGCGCCAGCAGCCAAGCCCAATTCTACGAGCAGTACTTC.

The chain uses TRBV4-2 and TRBJ2-5, with 11 positions matching TRBD2. The CDR3 has 16 residues. CDR1 and CDR2 (germline): LGHNA, YNFKEQ. Trimming at V came to 3 bases and at J to 1 base, leaving 4 bases not matched to a gene. The CDR3 protein is CASSQETSGTQETQYF. CDR3 coding DNA: TGTGCCAGCAGCCAGGAGACTAGCGGGACCCAAGAGACCCAGTACTTC.

The chain is built from TRBV9 and TRBJ2-2; tentative D call: TRBD2 (5 bases). CDR1 is SGDLS and CDR2 is YYNGEE in the germline V gene. Trimming took 2 bases from V and 3 from J, leaving 11 bases between them. The length of the CDR3 is 15 residues. The CDR3 DNA reads as TGTGCCAGCAGCGTGGGTACTAGGGACACCGGGGAGCTGTTTTTT. Its protein product is CASSVGTRDTGELFF. Together with reference TRBV9 and TRBJ2-2, the CDR3 gives the full variable domain: DSGVTQTPKHLITATGQRVTLRCSPRSGDLSVYWYQQSLDQGLQFLIQYYNGEERAKGNILERFSAQQFPDLHSELNLSSLELGDSALYFCASSVGTRDTGELFFGEGSRLTVL.

Written as DNA, the CDR3 is TGTGCCAGCAGAGCTAGACAGGGGAGGTACCAAGAGACCCAGTACTTC. Encoded protein: CASRARQGRYQETQYF. V usage is TRBV2 and J usage is TRBJ2-5, with 8 bases identical to TRBD1. After removal of 6 bases from V and 0 bases from J, the junction contained 9 bases not matched to a gene. This CDR3 spans 16 amino acids. The germline V gene has CDR1 SNHLY and CDR2 FYNNEI.

The rearrangement uses TRBV10-3 and TRBJ2-7, with TRBD1 identical over 11 bases. This CDR3 spans 14 amino acids. Losses at the gene ends were 8 bases for V and 2 bases for J; bases not matched to a gene: 5. Per germline, CDR1 ENHRY and CDR2 SYGVKD. The CDR3 sequence is CAIGPGQGAYEQYF. In DNA form, the CDR3 reads TGTGCCATCGGCCCGGGACAGGGGGCCTACGAGCAGTACTTC.

This clone was seen just once. The J gene is TRBJ2-2, the V gene TRBV6-4; the D gene is possibly TRBD2 (5 bases). Germline-derived CDR1 and CDR2 are MRHNA and SNTAGT. V was cut by 0 bases and J by 6 bases, with 8 bases left in between. The CDR3 sequence is 14 residues long. The CDR3 region is CASSDSSDPGELFF. CDR3 in DNA: TGTGCCAGCAGTGACTCTAGCGACCCCGGGGAGCTGTTTTTT.

This clone has more than one count but fewer than ten. This rearrangement joins TRBV28 to TRBJ1-3; D not resolved. CDR3 length equals 12 residues. V lost 5 bases and J lost 8, with 10 bases in between. The germline V gene encodes CDR1 MDHEN and CDR2 SYDVKM. CDR3 coding DNA: TGTGCCAGCAGTCCCGAGGGATACACCATATATTTT. Its translation: CASSPEGYTIYF.

The V gene is TRBV5-1, the J gene TRBJ2-2; D gene uncertain. The V end was cut by 4 bases, the J end by 0 bases, with 16 bases between. Looked up from germline, CDR1 is SGHRS and CDR2 is YFSETQ. The CDR3 spans 17 residues. The CDR3 nucleotides are TGCGCCAGCAGCCCAACGTCCTACGTCGCGAACACCGGGGAGCTGTTTTTT. Protein: CASSPTSYVANTGELFF.

The V and J genes are TRBV7-2 and TRBJ2-7; 7 bases line up with TRBD1. Germline-derived CDR1 and CDR2 are SGHTA and FQGNSA. This CDR3 is 14 amino acids long. The trim removed 0 bases at V and 4 bases at J, leaving 3 bases unmatched. The CDR3 sequence is CASSLAGRGYEQYF. The CDR3 region has the DNA TGTGCCAGCAGCTTAGCAGGCAGGGGGTACGAGCAGTACTTC.

The rearrangement links TRBV6-5 to TRBJ2-7; 7 nucleotides match TRBD2. CDR3 length: 15 residues. Germline-derived CDR1 and CDR2 are MNHEY and SVGAGI. The V and J ends lost 8 bases and 0 bases, in that order; junction bases with no gene match: 10. The CDR3 region has the DNA TGTGCCAGCTCTCGGGGGGTAGTGAGCTCCTACGAGCAGTACTTC. Its protein product is CASSRGVVSSYEQYF.

Here the CDR3 reads CATSDFTSGGRNEQFF. For the CDR3, the DNA is TGTGCCACCAGTGATTTCACTAGCGGGGGCCGCAATGAGCAGTTCTTC. J is TRBJ2-1 and V is TRBV24-1, with 11 bases identical to TRBD2. Germline V gives CDR1 KGHDR, CDR2 SFDVKD. The CDR3 spans 16 residues. Trimming cost V 1 base and J 6 bases; bases outside gene matches: 4.

The chain is built from TRBV30 and TRBJ1-1; D is uncertain. The CDR3 length is 11 residues. Trimming stripped 4 bases from V and 0 bases from J, with 3 bases between. The germline V gene has CDR1 GTSNPN and CDR2 SVGIG (reference sequence). CDR3 residues: CAWNLNTEAFF. The CDR3 nucleotides are TGTGCCTGGAACTTGAACACTGAAGCTTTCTTT.

CDR3 nucleotide sequence: TGCGCCAGCAGCTCCCAGGGTTATGGACTGTTTTTT. Protein sequence: CASSSQGYGLFF. The chain couples TRBV5-1 to TRBJ1-4; TRBD1 might be the D (5 bases). Trimming stripped 3 bases from V and 13 bases from J, with 13 bases between. Per the germline V gene, CDR1 is SGHRS and CDR2 is YFSETQ. The CDR3 extends over 12 amino acids.

This chain connects TRBV30 to TRBJ2-7; 12 bases are a match to TRBD2. This CDR3 comprises 13 residues. Germline loops: CDR1 GTSNPN, CDR2 SVGIG (reference sequence). The V gene end was trimmed by 4 bases and the J gene end by 6 bases; junction bases not matched to a gene: 4. CDR3 protein: CAWTLAGGLEQYF. CDR3 DNA sequence: TGTGCCTGGACGCTAGCGGGAGGGCTCGAGCAGTACTTC.

The gene calls are TRBV5-4 and TRBJ1-2, with 12 bases fitting TRBD1. CDR3 size: 14 residues. Germline assignment: CDR1 SGHNT and CDR2 YYREEE (reference sequence). The V gene end was trimmed by 6 bases and the J gene end by 2 bases; junction bases not matched to a gene: 2. CDR3 loop: CASKGTGGNYGYTF. DNA of the CDR3: TGTGCCAGCAAAGGGACAGGGGGCAACTATGGCTACACCTTC.

The chain couples TRBV24-1 to TRBJ2-2; 7 bases fit TRBD1. V was clipped by 4 bases and J by 7 bases; unmatched bases: 11. The CDR3 length is 16 residues. Germline assignment: CDR1 KGHDR and CDR2 SFDVKD. In DNA, the CDR3 is TGTGCCACCAGTGAACCAGGACAGGTCTGGGGCGGGGAGCTGTTTTTT. Protein: CATSEPGQVWGGELFF.